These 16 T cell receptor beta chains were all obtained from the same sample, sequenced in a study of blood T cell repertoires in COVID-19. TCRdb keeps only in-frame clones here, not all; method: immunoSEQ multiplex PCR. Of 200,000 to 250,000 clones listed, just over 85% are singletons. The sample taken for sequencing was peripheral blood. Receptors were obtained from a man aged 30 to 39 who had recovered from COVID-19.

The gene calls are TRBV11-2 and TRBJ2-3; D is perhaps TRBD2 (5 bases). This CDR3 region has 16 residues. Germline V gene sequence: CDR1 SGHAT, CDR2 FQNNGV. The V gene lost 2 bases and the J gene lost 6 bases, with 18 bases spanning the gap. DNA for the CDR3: TGTGCCAGCAGCTTAAGTAACGGGGTGGCCCGGGATACGCAGTATTTT. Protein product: CASSLSNGVARDTQYF. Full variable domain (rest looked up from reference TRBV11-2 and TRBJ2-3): EAGVAQSPRYKIIEKRQSVAFWCNPISGHATLYWYQQILGQGPKLLIQFQNNGVVDDSQLPKDRFSAERLKGVDSTLKIQPAKLEDSAVYLCASSLSNGVARDTQYFGPGTRLTVL.

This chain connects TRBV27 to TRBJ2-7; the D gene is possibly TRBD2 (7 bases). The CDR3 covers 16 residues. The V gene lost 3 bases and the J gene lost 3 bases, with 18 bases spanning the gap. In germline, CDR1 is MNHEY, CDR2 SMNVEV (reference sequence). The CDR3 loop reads CASSLGWGGTLYEQYF. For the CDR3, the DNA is TGTGCCAGCAGTTTGGGGTGGGGGGGCACGCTCTACGAGCAGTACTTC.

The CDR3 nucleotides are TGCAGCGTTGATCAGGGGATCTGGGCTGAAGCTTTCTTT. Residues: CSVDQGIWAEAFF. The gene calls are TRBV29-1 and TRBJ1-1; TRBD1 might be the D (6 bases). Trimming removed 3 bases at V and 6 bases at J, with 14 bases between. The V gene's germline CDR1 is SQVTM and CDR2 ANQGSEA. The CDR3 runs 13 residues.

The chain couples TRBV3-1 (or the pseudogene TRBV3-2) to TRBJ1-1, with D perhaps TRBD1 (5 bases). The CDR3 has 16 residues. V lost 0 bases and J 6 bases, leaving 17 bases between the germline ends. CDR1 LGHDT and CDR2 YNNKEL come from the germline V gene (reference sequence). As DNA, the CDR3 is TGTGCCAGCAGCCAAGAAAGTCGACTGGGGGGACCTGAAGCTTTCTTT. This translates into CASSQESRLGGPEAFF.

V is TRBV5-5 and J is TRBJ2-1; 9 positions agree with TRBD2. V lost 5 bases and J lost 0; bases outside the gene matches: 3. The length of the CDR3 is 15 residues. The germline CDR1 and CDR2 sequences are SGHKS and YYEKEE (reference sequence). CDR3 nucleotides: TGTGCCAGCAGGCAACTAGCGGGCTCCTACAATGAGCAGTTCTTC. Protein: CASRQLAGSYNEQFF.

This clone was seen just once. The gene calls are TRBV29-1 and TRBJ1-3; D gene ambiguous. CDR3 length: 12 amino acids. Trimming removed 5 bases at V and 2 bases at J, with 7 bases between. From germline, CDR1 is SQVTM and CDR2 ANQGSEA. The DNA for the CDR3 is TGCAGCGTTCCCGGTGCTGGAAACACCATATATTTT. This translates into CSVPGAGNTIYF.

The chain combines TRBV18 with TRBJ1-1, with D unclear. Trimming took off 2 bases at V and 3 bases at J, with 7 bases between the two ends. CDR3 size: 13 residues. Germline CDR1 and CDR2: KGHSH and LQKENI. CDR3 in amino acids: CASSPAGYTEAFF. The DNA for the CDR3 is TGTGCCAGCTCACCAGCGGGGTACACTGAAGCTTTCTTT.

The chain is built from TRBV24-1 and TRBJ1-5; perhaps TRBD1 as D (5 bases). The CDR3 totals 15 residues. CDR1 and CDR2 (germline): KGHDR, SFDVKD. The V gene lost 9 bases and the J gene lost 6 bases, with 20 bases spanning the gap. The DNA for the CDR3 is TGTGCCACCGAGGGACTGGAGGGGAGGGGTCAGCCCCAGCATTTT. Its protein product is CATEGLEGRGQPQHF.

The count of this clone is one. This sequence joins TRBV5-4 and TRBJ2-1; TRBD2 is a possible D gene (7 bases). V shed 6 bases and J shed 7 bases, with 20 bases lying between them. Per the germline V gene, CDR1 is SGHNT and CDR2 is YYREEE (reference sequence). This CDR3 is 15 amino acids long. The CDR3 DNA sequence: TGTGCCAGCACCGAGACAGGACTAGTCTCAAATGAGCAGTTCTTC. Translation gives CASTETGLVSNEQFF.

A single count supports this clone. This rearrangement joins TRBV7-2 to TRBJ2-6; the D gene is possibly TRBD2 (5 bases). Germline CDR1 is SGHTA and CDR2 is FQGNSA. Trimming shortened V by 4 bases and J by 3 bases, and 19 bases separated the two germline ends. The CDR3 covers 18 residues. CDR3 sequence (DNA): TGTGCCAGCAGCTCCTATCAAGGACTCTTCGGTGGGGCCAACGTCCTGACTTTC. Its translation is CASSSYQGLFGGANVLTF.

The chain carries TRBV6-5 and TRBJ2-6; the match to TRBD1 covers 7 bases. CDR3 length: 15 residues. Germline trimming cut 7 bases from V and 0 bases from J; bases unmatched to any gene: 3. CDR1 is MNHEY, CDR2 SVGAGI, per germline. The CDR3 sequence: CASNQGVSGANVLTF. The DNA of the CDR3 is TGTGCCAGCAATCAGGGGGTCTCTGGGGCCAACGTCCTGACTTTC.

The CDR3 is CASSLGLAGASGTQYF. The DNA of the CDR3 is TGTGCCAGCAGTTTAGGACTAGCGGGGGCCTCGGGAACCCAGTACTTC. The chain recombines TRBV27 with TRBJ2-5; TRBD2 matches at 13 bases. CDR1 is MNHEY and CDR2 is SMNVEV in the germline V gene (reference sequence). V was clipped by 2 bases and J by 8 bases; unmatched bases: 8. This CDR3 region has 16 residues.

Written as DNA, the CDR3 is TGTGCCAGCAGTTTCCCGGCGAATCGGGTGCAGTACTTC. Amino acid sequence: CASSFPANRVQYF. The rearrangement uses TRBV12-3 or TRBV12-4 and TRBJ2-7; D ambiguous. Between the trimmed V and J ends, which lost 3 bases and 9 bases, there was a span of 15 bases. The CDR3 has 13 amino acids.

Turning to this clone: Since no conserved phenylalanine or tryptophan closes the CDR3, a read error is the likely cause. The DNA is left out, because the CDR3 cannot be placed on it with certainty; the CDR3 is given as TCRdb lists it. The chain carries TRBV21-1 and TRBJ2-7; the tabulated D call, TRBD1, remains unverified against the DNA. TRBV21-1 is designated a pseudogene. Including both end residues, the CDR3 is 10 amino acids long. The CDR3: CASSKEGDST.

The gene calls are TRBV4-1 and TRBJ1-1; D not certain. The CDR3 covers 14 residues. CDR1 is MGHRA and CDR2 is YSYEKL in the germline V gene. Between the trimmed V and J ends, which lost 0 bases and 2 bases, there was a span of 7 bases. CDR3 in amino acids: CASSQEARNTEAFF. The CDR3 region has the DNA TGCGCCAGCAGCCAAGAGGCACGAAACACTGAAGCTTTCTTT.

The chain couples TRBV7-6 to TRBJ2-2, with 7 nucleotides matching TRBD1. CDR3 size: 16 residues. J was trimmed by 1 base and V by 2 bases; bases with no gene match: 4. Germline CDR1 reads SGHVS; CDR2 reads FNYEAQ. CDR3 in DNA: TGTGCCAGCAGCTTAAATGACAGGGAGAACACCGGGGAGCTGTTTTTT. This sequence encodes CASSLNDRENTGELFF.